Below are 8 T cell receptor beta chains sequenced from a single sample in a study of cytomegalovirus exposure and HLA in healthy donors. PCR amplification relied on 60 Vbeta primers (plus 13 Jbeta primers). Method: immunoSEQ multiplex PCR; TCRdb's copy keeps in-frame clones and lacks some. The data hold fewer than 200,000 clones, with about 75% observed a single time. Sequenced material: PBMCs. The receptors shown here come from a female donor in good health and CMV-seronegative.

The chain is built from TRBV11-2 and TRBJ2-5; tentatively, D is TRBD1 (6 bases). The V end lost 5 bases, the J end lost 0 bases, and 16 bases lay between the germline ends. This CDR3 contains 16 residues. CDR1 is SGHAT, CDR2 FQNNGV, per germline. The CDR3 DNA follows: TGTGCCAGCAGCCCGCCAGGGGCGGCGTACCAAGAGACCCAGTACTTC. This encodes CASSPPGAAYQETQYF.

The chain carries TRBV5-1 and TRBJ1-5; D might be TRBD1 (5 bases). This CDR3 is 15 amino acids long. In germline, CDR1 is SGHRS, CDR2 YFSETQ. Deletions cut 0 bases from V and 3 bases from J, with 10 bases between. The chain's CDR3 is CASSLVPGLNQPQHF. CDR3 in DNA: TGCGCCAGCAGCTTGGTACCAGGGCTCAATCAGCCCCAGCATTTT.

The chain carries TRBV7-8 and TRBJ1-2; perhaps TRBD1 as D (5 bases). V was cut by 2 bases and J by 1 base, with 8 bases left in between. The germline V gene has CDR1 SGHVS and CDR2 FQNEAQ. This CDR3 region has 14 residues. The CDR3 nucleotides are TGTGCCAGCAGCTTAAGACAGAGTAACTATGGCTACACCTTC. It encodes CASSLRQSNYGYTF.

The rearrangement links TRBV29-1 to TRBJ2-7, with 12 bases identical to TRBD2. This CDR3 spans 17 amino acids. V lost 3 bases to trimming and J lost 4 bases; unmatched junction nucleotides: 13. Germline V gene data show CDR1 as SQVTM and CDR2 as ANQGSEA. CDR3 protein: CSVDGLAGGTSLYEQYF. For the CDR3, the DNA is TGCAGCGTTGATGGGCTAGCGGGGGGGACGTCGTTGTACGAGCAGTACTTC.

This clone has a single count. The chain's CDR3 is CASSLVSAGASTGELFF. CDR3 DNA: TGCGCCAGCAGCTTGGTTTCGGCAGGGGCTAGCACCGGGGAGCTGTTTTTT. The chain combines TRBV5-1 with TRBJ2-2; TRBD1 is a possible D gene (6 bases). The CDR3 is 17 residues long. The germline V and J ends were trimmed by 0 bases and 4 bases, with 16 bases remaining between them. The germline V gene encodes CDR1 SGHRS and CDR2 YFSETQ.

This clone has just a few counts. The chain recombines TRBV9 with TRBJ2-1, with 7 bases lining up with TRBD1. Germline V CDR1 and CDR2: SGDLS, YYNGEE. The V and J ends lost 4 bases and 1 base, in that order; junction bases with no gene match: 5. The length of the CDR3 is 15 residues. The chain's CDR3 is CASSPRDRSYNEQFF. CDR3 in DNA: TGTGCCAGCAGCCCTCGGGACAGATCCTACAATGAGCAGTTCTTC.

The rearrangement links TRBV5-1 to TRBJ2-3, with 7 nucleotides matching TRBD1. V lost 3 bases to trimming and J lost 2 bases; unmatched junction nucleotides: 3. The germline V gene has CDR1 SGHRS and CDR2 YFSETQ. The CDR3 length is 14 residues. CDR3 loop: CASSSQGTTDTQYF. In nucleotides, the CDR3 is TGCGCCAGCAGCTCACAGGGGACCACAGATACGCAGTATTTT.

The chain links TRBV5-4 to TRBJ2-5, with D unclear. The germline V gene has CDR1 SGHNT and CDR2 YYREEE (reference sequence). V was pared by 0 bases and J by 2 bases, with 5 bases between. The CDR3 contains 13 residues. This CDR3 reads CASSLERQETQYF. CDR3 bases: TGTGCCAGCAGCTTGGAGAGACAAGAGACCCAGTACTTC.